The 32 T cell receptor beta chains below were found in one sample sequenced in a study of cytomegalovirus exposure and HLA in healthy donors. Researchers ran the PCR with 60 Vbeta and 13 Jbeta primers. Using immunoSEQ multiplex PCR, the repertoire was profiled, and TCRdb retains in-frame clones only, with some absent. Counted here are 100,000 or so clones, roughly 73% occurring once; the ten biggest clones make up about 3.7%. Source material: PBMCs. The source is a man in his forties in good health and CMV-seronegative.

This clone has only one observation. The chain carries TRBV7-9 and TRBJ2-2, with D hard to call. The CDR3 loop spans 14 amino acids. Germline-derived CDR1 and CDR2 are SEHNR and FQNEAQ (reference sequence). Trimming pared 2 bases from V and 1 base from J, leaving 5 bases between. The CDR3: CASSLTENTGELFF. Here the CDR3 DNA reads TGTGCCAGCAGCTTAACTGAGAACACCGGGGAGCTGTTTTTT.

This chain connects TRBV15 to TRBJ1-2; D perhaps matches TRBD1 (5 bases). Germline V gene data show CDR1 as LNHNV and CDR2 as YYDKDF (reference sequence). The CDR3 is made up of 16 amino acids. V shed 6 bases and J shed 1 base, with 18 bases lying between them. The CDR3 bases are TGTGCCACCAGACATGCGCCTACCAGGGATAACTATGGCTACACCTTC. Translating it yields CATRHAPTRDNYGYTF.

The J gene is TRBJ2-5, the V gene TRBV9, with 8 nucleotides matching TRBD2. After removal of 3 bases from V and 5 bases from J, the junction contained 9 bases not matched to a gene. The CDR3 spans 15 residues. Germline CDR1 SGDLS, CDR2 YYNGEE. In DNA, the CDR3 is TGTGCCAGCAGCGACGGGGGGGCCCGGGGGGAGACCCAGTACTTC. Protein sequence: CASSDGGARGETQYF.

The rearrangement links TRBV5-6 to TRBJ2-2; the D gene is possibly TRBD1 (6 bases). Germline V lookup: CDR1 SGHDT, CDR2 YYEEEE. V lost 0 bases and J lost 0, with 15 bases in between. CDR3 length equals 18 residues. CDR3 loop: CASSLGTDPYSNTGELFF. The CDR3 nucleotides read TGTGCCAGCAGCTTGGGGACAGACCCATATTCGAACACCGGGGAGCTGTTTTTT.

The chain uses TRBV18 and TRBJ1-5; TRBD1 matches at 9 bases. CDR1 is KGHSH, CDR2 LQKENI, per germline. V lost 3 bases, J lost 5 bases, and 5 bases stayed unmatched. CDR3 length: 15 residues. CDR3 DNA: TGTGCCAGCTCACCCGGGACAGGGAGCGATCAGCCCCAGCATTTT. Its protein is CASSPGTGSDQPQHF.

This chain links TRBV5-1 with TRBJ1-1; D is ambiguous. Germline loops: CDR1 SGHRS, CDR2 YFSETQ. Deletions cut 1 base from V and 1 base from J, with 11 bases between. The CDR3 covers 15 residues. In nucleotides, the CDR3 is TGCGCCAGCAGCTTGAGAGCCGGGGAGAACACTGAAGCTTTCTTT. Translating it yields CASSLRAGENTEAFF. The whole variable domain, remainder taken from reference TRBV5-1 and TRBJ1-1, is KAGVTQTPRYLIKTRGQQVTLSCSPISGHRSVSWYQQTPGQGLQFLFEYFSETQRNKGNFPGRFSGRQFSNSRSEMNVSTLELGDSALYLCASSLRAGENTEAFFGQGTRLTVV.

DNA for the CDR3: TGCAGTGCTATCCTTACCTACGAGCAGTACTTC. Residues: CSAILTYEQYF. The V and J genes are TRBV20-1 and TRBJ2-7, with unresolved D. The CDR3 extends over 11 amino acids. Germline loops: CDR1 DFQATT, CDR2 SNEGSKA (reference sequence). V dropped 4 bases and J dropped 2 bases, with 6 bases sitting between them.

This clone was seen only a few times. The rearrangement links TRBV5-4 to TRBJ1-1, with D maybe TRBD1 (5 bases). V was shortened by 0 bases and J by 3 bases, with 15 bases between the two germline ends. Germline CDR1 and CDR2: SGHNT and YYREEE (reference sequence). This CDR3 contains 16 residues. CDR3 residues: CASSLAGYRRYTEAFF. CDR3 DNA: TGTGCCAGCAGCTTGGCCGGTTACAGGAGATACACTGAAGCTTTCTTT.

This chain connects TRBV6-1 to TRBJ2-1, with 11 bases matching TRBD2. V trimming: 2 bases; J trimming: 4 bases; junction bases outside the gene matches: 4. This CDR3 spans 16 amino acids. CDR1 is MNHNS and CDR2 is SASEGT in the germline V gene. Here the CDR3 reads CASSELTSGDYNEQFF. The CDR3 DNA sequence: TGTGCCAGCAGTGAACTGACTAGCGGGGATTACAATGAGCAGTTCTTC.

The CDR3 spells CAISEWGQGDSPLHF. The CDR3, as DNA: TGTGCCATCAGTGAGTGGGGACAGGGGGACTCACCCCTCCACTTT. The V gene is TRBV10-3, the J gene TRBJ1-6; 11 nucleotides align to TRBD1. CDR1 is ENHRY, CDR2 SYGVKD, per germline. J gave up 10 bases and V 1 base, and 3 bases lay outside the gene matches. The CDR3 totals 15 residues.

V gene TRBV5-1 combines with J gene TRBJ2-6; perhaps TRBD1 as D (5 bases). V lost 5 bases and J lost 0, with 9 bases in between. This CDR3 contains 15 residues. Germline assignment: CDR1 SGHRS and CDR2 YFSETQ. CDR3 DNA sequence: TGCGCCAGCAGTACAGGAAACTCTGGGGCCAACGTCCTGACTTTC. It encodes CASSTGNSGANVLTF.

On this clone itself: Likely a read error: the CDR3 ends without its conserved phenylalanine or tryptophan. V usage is TRBV5-6 and J usage is TRBJ1-5, with D hard to call. V lost 3 bases and J lost 12, with 19 bases in between. The CDR3 is 14 amino acids. Per the germline V gene, CDR1 is SGHDT and CDR2 is YYEEEE. CDR3 in DNA: TGTGCCAGCAGCTCTTGGAGGTTCGGAGGGAGCCAGCATGTT. Translation: CASSSWRFGGSQHV.

This clone was detected only once. This sequence joins TRBV7-9 and TRBJ2-5, with a possible D match to TRBD2 (6 bases). Germline assignment: CDR1 SEHNR and CDR2 FQNEAQ (reference sequence). The CDR3 has 16 residues. V was clipped by 8 bases and J by 4 bases, with 23 bases between them. CDR3 residues: CASVGYSRAGGETQYF. The CDR3 DNA follows: TGTGCCAGCGTCGGGTACTCGAGAGCGGGCGGAGAGACCCAGTACTTC.

The V and J genes are TRBV28 and TRBJ2-1; D unclear. Trimming took 5 bases from V and 0 from J, leaving 14 bases between them. The CDR3 spans 16 residues. CDR1 MDHEN and CDR2 SYDVKM come from the germline V gene. The CDR3 is CASSPSLESSYNEQFF. The CDR3, as DNA: TGTGCCAGCAGTCCCTCGCTGGAGAGCTCCTACAATGAGCAGTTCTTC.

This clone occurred a few times. The chain recombines TRBV7-2 with TRBJ1-2; perhaps TRBD1 as D (5 bases). The CDR3 extends over 14 amino acids. Trimming took off 0 bases at V and 6 bases at J, with 11 bases between the two ends. Germline V lookup: CDR1 SGHTA, CDR2 FQGNSA. CDR3 amino acids: CASSLASREDGYTF. CDR3 nucleotide sequence: TGTGCCAGCAGCTTAGCTTCCAGGGAGGATGGCTACACCTTC.

This clone was seen only a few times. The rearrangement links TRBV5-1 to TRBJ2-3, with 14 positions matching TRBD2. V was pared by 0 bases and J by 13 bases, with 10 bases of the junction left unmatched. This CDR3 has 16 residues. Looked up from germline, CDR1 is SGHRS and CDR2 is YFSETQ. The CDR3 reads CASSLGLAGGPGVEYF. The CDR3 nucleotides are TGCGCCAGCAGCTTGGGACTAGCGGGGGGGCCGGGTGTTGAGTATTTT. Full variable domain (missing parts from reference TRBV5-1 and TRBJ2-3): KAGVTQTPRYLIKTRGQQVTLSCSPISGHRSVSWYQQTPGQGLQFLFEYFSETQRNKGNFPGRFSGRQFSNSRSEMNVSTLELGDSALYLCASSLGLAGGPGVEYFGPGTRLTVL.

This clone was seen only a few times. The conserved closing phenylalanine or tryptophan is absent in this CDR3, likely reflecting a read error. No DNA is shown, since the ends of the CDR3 on it are uncertain; the CDR3 is the one TCRdb lists. The chain employs TRBV6-5 and TRBJ1-1; the table gives TRBD1 as D, unverified against the DNA. The V gene's germline CDR1 is MNHEY and CDR2 SVGAGI. The CDR3 is 14 residues long, counting both termini. CDR3 region: CASSQRSGGSEALV.

This clone turned up a few times. The J gene is TRBJ1-1, the V gene TRBV5-1; D unclear. V lost 0 bases and J 7 bases, leaving 13 bases between the germline ends. CDR1 SGHRS and CDR2 YFSETQ come from the germline V gene. This CDR3 region has 14 residues. CDR3 in DNA: TGCGCCAGCAGCTTGGCGCGGGTCTCCGGTGAAGCTTTCTTT. This codes for CASSLARVSGEAFF.

This clone was detected a few times. Given the absence of the conserved phenylalanine or tryptophan at the CDR3 end, a read error is likely. The chain employs TRBV5-1 and TRBJ2-3; 10 bases are a match to TRBD2. V dropped 5 bases and J dropped 0; count of bases not matched to a gene: 6. Germline V CDR1 and CDR2: SGHRS, YFSETQ. This CDR3 comprises 16 residues. The CDR3 nucleotides read TGCGCCAGCAGTTCCACGACTAGCGGGAGCACAGATACGCAGTATGTT. Its protein is CASSSTTSGSTDTQYV.

CDR3 region: CASSFLDRAGTYEQYF. The CDR3 region has the DNA TGTGCCAGCAGCTTCTTGGACAGGGCGGGAACCTACGAGCAGTACTTC. The genes are TRBV2 and TRBJ2-7, with 8 bases fitting TRBD1. The CDR3 extends over 16 amino acids. The trim removed 6 bases at V and 2 bases at J, leaving 12 bases unmatched. The V gene's germline CDR1 is SNHLY and CDR2 FYNNEI.

The chain couples TRBV6-5 to TRBJ2-2, with TRBD1 as a possible D gene (6 bases). Trimming removed 0 bases from V and 1 base from J, with 6 bases in between. The CDR3 covers 15 residues. Germline CDR1 MNHEY, CDR2 SVGAGI. CDR3 sequence reads: CASSYSTGNTGELFF. The CDR3 DNA sequence: TGTGCCAGCAGTTACTCGACAGGGAACACCGGGGAGCTGTTTTTT.

The chain uses TRBV5-1 and TRBJ2-5, with unresolved D. The V end was cut by 1 base, the J end by 1 base, with 14 bases between. This CDR3 is built from 16 residues. Germline CDR1 and CDR2: SGHRS and YFSETQ. CDR3 DNA: TGCGCCAGCAGCTTGAACAGCAGGATCAGCCAAGAGACCCAGTACTTC. The encoded protein is CASSLNSRISQETQYF.

The genes are TRBV10-3 and TRBJ1-2; 9 nucleotides match TRBD1. Trimming removed 3 bases from V and 6 bases from J; junction bases left unmatched: 2. The V gene's germline CDR1 is ENHRY and CDR2 SYGVKD. This CDR3 has 13 residues. CDR3 nucleotide sequence: TGTGCCATCAGTGAAGGACAGGGGAATGGCTACACCTTC. Protein product: CAISEGQGNGYTF.

This clone is a singleton in its sample. The rearrangement links TRBV7-8 to TRBJ2-7; the match to TRBD1 covers 9 bases. The CDR3 is 15 amino acids. J lost 1 base, V lost 5 bases, and 6 bases had no gene match. Germline V gives CDR1 SGHVS, CDR2 FQNEAQ. CDR3 in amino acids: CASSARTGVSYEQYF. Written as DNA, the CDR3 is TGTGCCAGCAGCGCCCGGACAGGGGTTTCCTACGAGCAGTACTTC.

This sequence joins TRBV2 and TRBJ1-4, with 7 positions matching TRBD1. The V and J ends lost 6 bases and 0 bases, in that order; junction bases with no gene match: 16. Germline CDR1 reads SNHLY; CDR2 reads FYNNEI. The length of the CDR3 is 19 residues. The CDR3 DNA is TGTGCCAGCAGACCTTATCCGGGACAGCCAAACCCAACTAATGAAAAACTGTTTTTT. This codes for CASRPYPGQPNPTNEKLFF.

J is TRBJ2-1 and V is TRBV2; D might be TRBD1 (5 bases). V was clipped by 10 bases and J by 8 bases, with 15 bases between them. The CDR3 has 12 residues. The germline V gene encodes CDR1 SNHLY and CDR2 FYNNEI. CDR3 nucleotide sequence: TGTGCCACCTCCGGCCAGGGCCATGAGCAGTTCTTC. Protein sequence: CATSGQGHEQFF.

The gene calls are TRBV5-1 and TRBJ2-3; D is unclear. The CDR3 totals 14 residues. V was clipped by 2 bases and J by 0 bases, with 7 bases between them. Per germline, CDR1 SGHRS and CDR2 YFSETQ. CDR3 DNA sequence: TGCGCCAGCAGCTTACACAAAAGCACAGATACGCAGTATTTT. Its translation is CASSLHKSTDTQYF.

The rearrangement joins TRBV7-8 to TRBJ1-4; D gene uncertain. Germline V gene lookup returns CDR1 SGHVS and CDR2 FQNEAQ. This CDR3 is built from 13 residues. V was shortened by 8 bases and J by 4 bases, with 11 bases between the two germline ends. CDR3: CASGSKSNEKLFF. DNA for the CDR3: TGTGCCAGCGGTTCAAAGAGTAATGAAAAACTGTTTTTT.

The chain recombines TRBV10-3 with TRBJ2-1; 15 nucleotides agree with TRBD2. Germline CDR1 is ENHRY and CDR2 is SYGVKD. The V segment lost 8 bases and the J segment 4 bases; nucleotides outside the gene matches: 0. This CDR3 contains 14 residues. The CDR3 coding sequence is TGTGCCATCGGGACTAGCGGGGGGTACAATGAGCAGTTCTTC. Translating it yields CAIGTSGGYNEQFF.

CDR3 region: CSPGQGYEQYF. In DNA, the CDR3 is TGCAGTCCGGGACAGGGCTACGAGCAGTACTTC. The gene calls are TRBV20-1 and TRBJ2-7; 9 nucleotides align to TRBD1. CDR3 length: 11 amino acids. Per the germline V gene, CDR1 is DFQATT and CDR2 is SNEGSKA (reference sequence). After removal of 8 bases from V and 3 bases from J, the junction contained 2 bases not matched to a gene.

This chain connects TRBV7-8 to TRBJ1-1; 8 nucleotides match TRBD1. Germline trimming cut 5 bases from V and 1 base from J; bases unmatched to any gene: 3. The V gene's germline CDR1 is SGHVS and CDR2 FQNEAQ. This CDR3 has 14 residues. The CDR3, as DNA: TGTGCCAGCAGCGCGGACAGGGAGAACACTGAAGCTTTCTTT. This encodes CASSADRENTEAFF.

This clone occurred a few times. CDR3 sequence reads: CASSNDRDQPQHF. The DNA of the CDR3 is TGTGCCAGCAGTAACGACAGGGATCAGCCCCAGCATTTT. V gene TRBV5-4 combines with J gene TRBJ1-5; 7 nucleotides match TRBD1. This CDR3 has 13 amino acids. The germline gives CDR1 SGHNT, CDR2 YYREEE (reference sequence). The ends lost 5 bases at V and 5 bases at J; junction bases unmatched: 4.